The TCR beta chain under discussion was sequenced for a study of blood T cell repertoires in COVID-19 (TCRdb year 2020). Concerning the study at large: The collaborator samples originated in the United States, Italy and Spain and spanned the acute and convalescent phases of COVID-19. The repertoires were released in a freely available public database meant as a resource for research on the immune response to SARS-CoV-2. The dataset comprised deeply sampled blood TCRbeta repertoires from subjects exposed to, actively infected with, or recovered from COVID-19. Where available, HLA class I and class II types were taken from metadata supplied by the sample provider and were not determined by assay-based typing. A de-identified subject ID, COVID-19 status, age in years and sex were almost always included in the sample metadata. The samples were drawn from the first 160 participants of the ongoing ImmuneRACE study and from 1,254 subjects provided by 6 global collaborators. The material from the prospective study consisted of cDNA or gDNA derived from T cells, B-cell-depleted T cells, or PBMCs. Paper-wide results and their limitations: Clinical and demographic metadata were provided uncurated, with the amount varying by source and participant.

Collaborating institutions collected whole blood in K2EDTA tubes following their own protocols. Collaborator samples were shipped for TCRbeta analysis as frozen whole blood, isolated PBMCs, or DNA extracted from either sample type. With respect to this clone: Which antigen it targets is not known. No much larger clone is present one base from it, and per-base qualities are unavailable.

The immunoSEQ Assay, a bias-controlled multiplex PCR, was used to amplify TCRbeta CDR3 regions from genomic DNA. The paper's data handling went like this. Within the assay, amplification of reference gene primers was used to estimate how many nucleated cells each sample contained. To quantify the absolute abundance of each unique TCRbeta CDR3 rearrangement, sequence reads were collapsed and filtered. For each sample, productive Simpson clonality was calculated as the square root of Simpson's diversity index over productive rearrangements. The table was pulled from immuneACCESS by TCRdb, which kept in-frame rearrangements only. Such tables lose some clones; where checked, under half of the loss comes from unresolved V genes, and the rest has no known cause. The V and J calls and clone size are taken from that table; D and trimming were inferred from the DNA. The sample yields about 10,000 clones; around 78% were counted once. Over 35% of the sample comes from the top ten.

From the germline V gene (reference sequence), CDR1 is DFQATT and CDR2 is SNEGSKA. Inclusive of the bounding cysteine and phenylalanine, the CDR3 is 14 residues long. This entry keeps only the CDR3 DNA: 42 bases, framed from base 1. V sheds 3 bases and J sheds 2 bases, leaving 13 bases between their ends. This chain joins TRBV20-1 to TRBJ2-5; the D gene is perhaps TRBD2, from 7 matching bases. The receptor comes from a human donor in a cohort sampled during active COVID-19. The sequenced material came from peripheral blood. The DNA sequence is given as TGCAGTGCTAGTTTCGGGGGGCCACAAGAGACCCAGTACTTC. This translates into CSASFGGPQETQYF.